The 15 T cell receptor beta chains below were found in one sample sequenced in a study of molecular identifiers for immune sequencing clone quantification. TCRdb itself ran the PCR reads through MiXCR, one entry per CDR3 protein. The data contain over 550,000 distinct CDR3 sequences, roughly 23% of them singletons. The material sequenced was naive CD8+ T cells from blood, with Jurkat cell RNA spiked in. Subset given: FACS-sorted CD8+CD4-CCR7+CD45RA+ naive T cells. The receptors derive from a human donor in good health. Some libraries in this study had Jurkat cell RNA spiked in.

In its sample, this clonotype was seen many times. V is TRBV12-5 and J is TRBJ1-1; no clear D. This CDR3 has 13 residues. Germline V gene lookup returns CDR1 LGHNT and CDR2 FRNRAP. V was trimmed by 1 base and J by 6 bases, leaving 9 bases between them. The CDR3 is CASGLGEDPEAFF. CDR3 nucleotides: TGTGCTAGTGGTTTGGGCGAGGACCCTGAAGCTTTCTTT.

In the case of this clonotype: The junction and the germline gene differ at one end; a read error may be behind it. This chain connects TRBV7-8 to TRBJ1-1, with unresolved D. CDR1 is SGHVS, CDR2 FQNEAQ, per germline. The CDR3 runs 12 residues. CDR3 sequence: CGSSLINTEAFF. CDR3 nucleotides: TGTGGCAGCAGCTTAATAAACACTGAAGCTTTCTTT.

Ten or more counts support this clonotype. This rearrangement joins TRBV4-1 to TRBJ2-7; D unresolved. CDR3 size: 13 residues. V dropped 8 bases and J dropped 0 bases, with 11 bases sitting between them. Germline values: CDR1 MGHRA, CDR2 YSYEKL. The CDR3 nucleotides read TGCGCCAGCTCGGACCGGATCTCCTACGAGCAGTACTTC. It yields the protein CASSDRISYEQYF.

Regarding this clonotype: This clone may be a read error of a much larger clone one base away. In DNA form, the CDR3 reads TGTGCCAGCAGCTCGGGGCCCAGCGGTTACGAGCAGTACTTC. Its translation: CASSSGPSGYEQYF. The rearrangement joins TRBV5-3 to TRBJ2-7; perhaps D is TRBD1 or TRBD2 (5 bases each). TRBV5-3 counts as an open reading frame of uncertain function. The CDR3 is 14 residues long.

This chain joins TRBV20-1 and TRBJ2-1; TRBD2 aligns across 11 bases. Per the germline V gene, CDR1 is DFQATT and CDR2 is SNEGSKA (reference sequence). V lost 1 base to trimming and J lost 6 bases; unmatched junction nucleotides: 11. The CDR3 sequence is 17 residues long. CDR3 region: CSARGDSGGARFNEQFF. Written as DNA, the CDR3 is TGCAGTGCTAGAGGGGATAGCGGGGGGGCGAGGTTCAATGAGCAGTTCTTC.

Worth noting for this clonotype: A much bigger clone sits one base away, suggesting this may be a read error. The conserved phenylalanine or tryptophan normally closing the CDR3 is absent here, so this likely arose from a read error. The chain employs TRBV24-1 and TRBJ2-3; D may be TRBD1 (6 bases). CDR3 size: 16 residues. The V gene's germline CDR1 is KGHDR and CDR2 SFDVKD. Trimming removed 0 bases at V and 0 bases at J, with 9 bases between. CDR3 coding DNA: TGTGCCACCAGTGATTTGCCCGGACAGAGCACAGATACGCAGTATCTT. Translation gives CATSDLPGQSTDTQYL.

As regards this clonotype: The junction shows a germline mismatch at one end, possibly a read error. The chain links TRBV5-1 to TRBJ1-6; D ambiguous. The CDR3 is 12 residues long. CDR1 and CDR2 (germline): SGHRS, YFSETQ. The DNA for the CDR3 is TGCGCCAGCAGCTTAGATAATTCACCCCACCACTTT. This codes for CASSLDNSPHHF. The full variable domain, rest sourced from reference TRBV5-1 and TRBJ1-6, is KAGVTQTPRYLIKTRGQQVTLSCSPISGHRSVSWYQQTPGQGLQFLFEYFSETQRNKGNFPGRFSGRQFSNSRSEMNVSTLELGDSALYLCASSLDNSPHHFGNGTRLTVT.

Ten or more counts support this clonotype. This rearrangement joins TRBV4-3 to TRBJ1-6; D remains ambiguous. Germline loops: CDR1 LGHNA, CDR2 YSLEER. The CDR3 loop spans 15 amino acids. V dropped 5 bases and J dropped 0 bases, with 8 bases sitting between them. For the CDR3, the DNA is TGCGCCAGCAGCTGGAAGAGCTCCTATAATTCACCCCTCCACTTT. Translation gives CASSWKSSYNSPLHF.

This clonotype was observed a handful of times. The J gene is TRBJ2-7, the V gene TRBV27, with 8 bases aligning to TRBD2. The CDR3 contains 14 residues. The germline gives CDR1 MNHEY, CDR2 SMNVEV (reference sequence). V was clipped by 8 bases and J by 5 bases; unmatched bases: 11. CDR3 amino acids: CASLGRGGTNEQYF. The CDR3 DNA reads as TGTGCCAGCCTTGGGCGCGGGGGGACGAACGAGCAGTACTTC.

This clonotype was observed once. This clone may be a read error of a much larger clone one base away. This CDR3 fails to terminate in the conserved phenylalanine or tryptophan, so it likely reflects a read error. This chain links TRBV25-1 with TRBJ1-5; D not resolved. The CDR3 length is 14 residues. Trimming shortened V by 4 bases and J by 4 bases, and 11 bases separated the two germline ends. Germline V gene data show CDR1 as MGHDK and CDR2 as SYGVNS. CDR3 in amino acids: CASSGAGQNQPQHS. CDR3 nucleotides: TGTGCCAGCAGTGGGGCAGGCCAAAATCAGCCCCAGCATTCT.

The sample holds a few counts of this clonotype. Here the CDR3 reads CASSIVRTGLYQPQHF. CDR3 sequence (DNA): TGTGCCAGTAGTATAGTTCGGACAGGGCTGTATCAGCCCCAGCATTTT. The V call is TRBV19, the J call TRBJ1-5, with 8 nucleotides matching TRBD1. The germline gives CDR1 LNHDA, CDR2 SQIVND (reference sequence). CDR3 length: 16 residues. Trimming cost V 1 base and J 5 bases; bases outside gene matches: 7.

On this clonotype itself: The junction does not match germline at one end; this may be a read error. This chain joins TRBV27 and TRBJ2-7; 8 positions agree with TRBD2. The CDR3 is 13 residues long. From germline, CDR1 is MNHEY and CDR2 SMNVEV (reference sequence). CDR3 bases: TGTGCCGGCAGTTTAGCGGGGCCCTACGAGCAGTACTTC. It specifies CAGSLAGPYEQYF.

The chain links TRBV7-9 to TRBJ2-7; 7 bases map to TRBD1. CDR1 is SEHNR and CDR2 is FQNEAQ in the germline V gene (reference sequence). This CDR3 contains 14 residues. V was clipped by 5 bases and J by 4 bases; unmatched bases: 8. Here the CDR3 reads CASSPVTGWYEQYF. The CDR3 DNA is TGTGCCAGCAGCCCCGTGACAGGGTGGTACGAGCAGTACTTC.

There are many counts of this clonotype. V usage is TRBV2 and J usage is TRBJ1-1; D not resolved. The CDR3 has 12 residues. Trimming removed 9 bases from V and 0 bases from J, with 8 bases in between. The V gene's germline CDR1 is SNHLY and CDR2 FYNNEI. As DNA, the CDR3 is TGTGCCAGGACAAACCTGAACACTGAAGCTTTCTTT. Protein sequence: CARTNLNTEAFF.

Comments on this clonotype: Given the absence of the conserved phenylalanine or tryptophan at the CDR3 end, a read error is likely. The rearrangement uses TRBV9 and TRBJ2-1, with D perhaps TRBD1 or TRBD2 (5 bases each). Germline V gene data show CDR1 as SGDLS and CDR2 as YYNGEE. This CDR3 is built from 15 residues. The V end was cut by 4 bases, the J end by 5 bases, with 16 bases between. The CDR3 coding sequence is TGTGCCAGCAGCATAGAGGGGACCGAAGACAATGAGCAGTTCTCC. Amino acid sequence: CASSIEGTEDNEQFS.